This T cell receptor (beta chain) is drawn from a study of blood T cell repertoires in COVID-19 (dated by TCRdb to 2018 to 2020). Regarding the study in general: The collaborator samples originated in the United States, Italy and Spain and spanned the acute and convalescent phases of COVID-19. Where HLA class I and class II types were available, the types were taken from metadata supplied by the sample provider, not from assay-based typing. Nearly every sample came with metadata listing a de-identified subject ID, COVID-19 status, age in years and sex. Subjects who had been exposed to COVID-19, were actively infected with it, or had recovered from it provided the deeply sampled blood TCRbeta repertoires that made up the dataset. The repertoires were made available in a free public database intended to serve as a resource for research on the immune response to SARS-CoV-2. The material from the prospective study consisted of cDNA or gDNA derived from T cells, B-cell-depleted T cells, or PBMCs. The samples were drawn from the first 160 participants of the ongoing ImmuneRACE study and from over 950 subjects provided by 6 global collaborators.

Ends trimmed: V by 5 bases, J by 9 bases; bases unmatched to a gene: 17. According to the germline V gene, CDR1 reads MDHEN and CDR2 reads SYDVKM. CDR3 length: 18 amino acids, cysteine to phenylalanine. Only CDR3 DNA is held: 54 bases, read in frame from base 1. The immunoSEQ Assay, a bias-controlled multiplex PCR, was used to amplify TCRbeta CDR3 regions from genomic DNA. In the original analysis: Nucleated cell counts per sample were estimated from amplification of reference gene primers within the assay. To quantify the absolute abundance of each unique TCRbeta CDR3 rearrangement, sequence reads were collapsed and filtered. For each sample, productive Simpson clonality was calculated as the square root of Simpson's diversity index over productive rearrangements. The clones in this table, taken by TCRdb from immuneACCESS, are in-frame only. Not every clone is retained; where verified, under half of the shortfall comes from an unresolved V gene, and the cause of the rest is unknown. V and J calls and clone size are as listed in that table; D and trimming were resolved from the DNA. The sample table contains about 260,000 clones; only one count was recorded for about 87% of them. Together, the top ten hold roughly 10% of the sample.

One collaborating source in Seattle enrolled patients while the patients were actively infected and followed the patients over time throughout the course of disease. Collaborating institutions collected whole blood in K2EDTA tubes following their own protocols. For TCRbeta analysis, collaborators shipped samples in one of three forms: frozen whole blood, isolated PBMCs, or DNA extracted from either of those sample types. Summary of the overall study and its limitations: The amount of clinical and demographic metadata varied by source and participant and was provided uncurated.

As for this clone: Its antigen remains unidentified. One base away there is no much larger clone; base qualities are not given.

The sequencing input was peripheral blood. The sequence is built from TRBV28 and TRBJ2-1; 12 junctional bases match TRBD2. This receptor was taken from a woman aged 70-85 years with COVID-19, enrolled during active disease. The nucleotides read TGTGCCAGCAGTCTCCGACTCGGACTAGCGGGGAGTCTGGTTGAGCAGTTCTTC. Its translation reads: CASSLRLGLAGSLVEQFF. Reference TRBV28 and TRBJ2-1 genes cover what lies past the CDR3, so the full variable domain is DVKVTQSSRYLVKRTGEKVFLECVQDMDHENMFWYRQDPGLGLRLIYFSYDVKMKEKGDIPEGYSVSREKKERFSLILESASTNQTSMYLCASSLRLGLAGSLVEQFFGPGTRLTVL.